This TCR beta chain was found in a study of T cells in Graves' hyperthyroidism and ophthalmopathy. Study conclusions and caveats: A model built on 13 V-J features separated ophthalmopathy from stable hyperthyroidism. Expanded thyroid clonotypes (above 0.001) were mostly also found in blood. Ophthalmopathy, as predicted by the model, came a median approximately 6.5 months after the prediction.

Out of approximately 10 ml of fresh peripheral blood came the PBMCs. This clonotype was observed a single time. Its antigen is as yet unknown. TCR beta CDR3 sequences were amplified from RNA transcripts. An initial round of RT-PCR targeting the TCR CDR3 relied on the HTBI primer set. TCRdb called the multiplex PCR reads again in MiXCR, with one record for every CDR3 protein. Here the sample spans around 35,000 distinct CDR3 sequences, around 50% being singletons. This receptor was taken from a woman aged 40 to 49 with Graves' ophthalmopathy. Sample: blood.

This chain's CDR3 is CASSLAGVHEQFF. In DNA, the CDR3 is TGTGCCAGCAGCTTAGCGGGGGTCCATGAGCAGTTCTTC. The chain combines TRBV11-2 with TRBJ2-1, with D tentatively TRBD2 (6 bases). Trimming removed 1 base at V and 8 bases at J, with 9 bases between. Germline CDR1 reads SGHAT; CDR2 reads FQNNGV. The CDR3 runs 13 residues.